Following are 32 T cell receptor beta chains from one sample sequenced in a study of T cell repertoires in cytomegalovirus infection. TCRdb re-derived calls from the reads in MiXCR, one entry per CDR3 protein. The table includes just under 550,000 distinct CDR3 sequences, about 25% detected once. Input material: PBMCs. These receptors all come from a human donor in good health (CMV status not recorded). Some clones in this sample may be carry-over from other donors' samples.

This chain joins TRBV9 and TRBJ1-1, with unresolved D. Trimming left V 0 bases short and J 1 base short, with 10 bases between. CDR3 length: 15 amino acids. Germline assignment: CDR1 SGDLS and CDR2 YYNGEE. The CDR3 spells CASSVGTLGNTEAFF. The DNA of the CDR3 is TGTGCCAGCAGCGTAGGAACCCTGGGGAACACTGAAGCTTTCTTT.

The rearrangement uses TRBV12-5 and TRBJ2-2; D might be TRBD2 (6 bases). This CDR3 has 17 amino acids. Trimming took 0 bases from V and 8 from J, leaving 19 bases between them. Germline loops: CDR1 LGHNT, CDR2 FRNRAP. The CDR3: CASGLVHAGRPRGELFF. Here the CDR3 DNA reads TGTGCTAGTGGTTTGGTACATGCGGGGAGACCCAGAGGGGAGCTGTTTTTT.

This clonotype has at least ten counts. This rearrangement joins TRBV7-2 to TRBJ2-1; possibly TRBD1 or TRBD2 for D (5 bases each). The CDR3 length is 13 residues. Trimming stripped 4 bases from V and 4 bases from J, with 8 bases between. In germline, CDR1 is SGHTA, CDR2 FQGNSA. The CDR3: CASSWDPYNEQFF. The CDR3 DNA sequence: TGTGCCAGCAGCTGGGACCCGTACAATGAGCAGTTCTTC.

This sequence joins TRBV29-1 and TRBJ2-1; D possibly corresponds to TRBD2 (10 bases). The CDR3 sequence is 14 residues long. Germline V gene data show CDR1 as SQVTM and CDR2 as ANQGSEA. V lost 7 bases and J lost 14, with 27 bases in between. The CDR3 nucleotides read TGCAGCGCCCGGACAGGGGCCAAGCGGGAGGGGGAGTTCTTC. As protein: CSARTGAKREGEFF.

This chain connects TRBV12-3 or TRBV12-4 to TRBJ1-5, with D unclear. The CDR3 sequence is 13 residues long. V lost 6 bases and J 5 bases, leaving 11 bases between the germline ends. CDR3 sequence: CASRDRNHQPQHF. CDR3 coding DNA: TGTGCCAGCAGAGATCGAAACCATCAGCCCCAGCATTTT.

A remark on this clonotype: A read error may produce the germline difference seen at one junction end. This chain joins TRBV11-2 and TRBJ2-1; TRBD1 or TRBD2 may be the D gene (6 bases each). Germline-derived CDR1 and CDR2 are SGHAT and FQNNGV. The CDR3 runs 16 residues. The CDR3 sequence is CTSSLDPGGAYNEQFF. The CDR3 nucleotides are TGTACCAGCAGCTTAGACCCCGGGGGCGCCTACAATGAGCAGTTCTTC.

This clonotype has ten or more counts. The CDR3 loop is CASSLGARGQGFREQYF. CDR3 nucleotide sequence: TGTGCCAGCAGCTTAGGAGCTAGGGGACAGGGGTTTCGCGAGCAGTACTTC. V gene TRBV7-2 combines with J gene TRBJ2-7; 10 nucleotides align to TRBD1. J lost 6 bases, V lost 1 base, and 12 bases had no gene match. The germline gives CDR1 SGHTA, CDR2 FQGNSA. The CDR3 length is 17 residues.

Written as DNA, the CDR3 is TGTGCCAGCAGTTACTTGAGAGAGAATCGAGAGACCCAGTACTTC. Its translation: CASSYLRENRETQYF. V usage is TRBV6-2 or TRBV6-3 and J usage is TRBJ2-5, with D unclear. Germline values: CDR1 MNHEY, CDR2 SVGEGT. V was shortened by 1 base and J by 4 bases, with 13 bases between the two germline ends. The CDR3 extends over 15 amino acids.

The table lists this clonotype with many counts. The chain has TRBV7-6 and TRBJ2-3; TRBD1 might be the D (5 bases). CDR3 length equals 16 residues. Trimming pared 1 base from V and 4 bases from J, leaving 15 bases between. Looked up from germline, CDR1 is SGHVS and CDR2 is FNYEAQ. CDR3 bases: TGTGCCAGCAGCTTAGGGGGCGGACAAGGGGCAGATACGCAGTATTTT. It specifies CASSLGGGQGADTQYF.

This clonotype has a handful of counts. V usage is TRBV7-2 and J usage is TRBJ2-7, with D tentatively TRBD1 (6 bases). Germline-derived CDR1 and CDR2 are SGHTA and FQGNSA. CDR3 size: 14 residues. V shed 3 bases and J shed 3 bases, with 12 bases lying between them. CDR3 bases: TGTGCCAGCAGCTTTCCAGACAGGAACTACGAGCAGTACTTC. Amino acid sequence: CASSFPDRNYEQYF.

This clonotype occurred a few times. The chain links TRBV28 to TRBJ1-1; perhaps TRBD1 as D (5 bases). The CDR3 totals 13 residues. Trimming cost V 7 bases and J 0 bases, with 9 bases left between them. CDR1 is MDHEN and CDR2 is SYDVKM in the germline V gene. CDR3 loop: CASNVGVNTEAFF. CDR3 DNA: TGTGCCAGCAACGTAGGGGTGAACACTGAAGCTTTCTTT.

This clonotype was found a few times. V and J are TRBV12-3 or TRBV12-4 and TRBJ1-2, with 10 bases lining up with TRBD1. After removal of 1 base from V and 7 bases from J, the junction contained 12 bases not matched to a gene. The CDR3 totals 17 residues. The CDR3 reads CASSLGGTGEGQGGYTF. DNA of the CDR3: TGTGCCAGCAGTTTAGGGGGGACAGGGGAAGGACAAGGTGGCTACACCTTC.

This clonotype was seen ten or more times. V gene TRBV5-6 combines with J gene TRBJ2-5, with a tentative D call TRBD2 (5 bases). Germline CDR1 reads SGHDT; CDR2 reads YYEEEE. CDR3 length: 14 residues. Trimming shortened V by 4 bases and J by 6 bases, and 16 bases separated the two germline ends. This CDR3 is CASSPTESGKTQYF. The DNA for the CDR3 is TGTGCCAGCAGCCCGACGGAGTCCGGGAAGACCCAGTACTTC.

The chain uses TRBV20-1 and TRBJ2-7, with TRBD1 as a possible D gene (5 bases). CDR3 length equals 14 residues. V lost 0 bases to trimming and J lost 1 base, with 10 bases between them. In germline, CDR1 is DFQATT, CDR2 SNEGSKA (reference sequence). The CDR3 sequence: CSARDQDKSYEQYF. Here the CDR3 DNA reads TGCAGTGCTAGAGATCAGGACAAGTCCTACGAGCAGTACTTC.

The rearrangement links TRBV5-1 to TRBJ2-3; D gene ambiguous. The V gene lost 6 bases and the J gene lost 3 bases, with 11 bases spanning the gap. Per the germline V gene, CDR1 is SGHRS and CDR2 is YFSETQ. There are 13 residues in the CDR3. The CDR3 sequence: CASTPALTDTQYF. CDR3 DNA sequence: TGCGCCAGCACCCCAGCTTTGACAGATACGCAGTATTTT.

The CDR3 DNA reads TGTGCCAGCAGTACCATCGATACGCAGTATTTT. Protein: CASSTIDTQYF. The gene calls are TRBV12-3 or TRBV12-4 and TRBJ2-3; no reliable D call. Trimming left V 5 bases short and J 6 bases short, with 6 bases between. The CDR3 covers 11 residues.

V and J are TRBV19 and TRBJ1-1, with a weak D call TRBD1 (6 bases). The CDR3 sequence is 16 residues long. Per the germline V gene, CDR1 is LNHDA and CDR2 is SQIVND (reference sequence). V shed 5 bases and J shed 3 bases, with 19 bases lying between them. The CDR3: CASSLTSQGTYTEAFF. CDR3 sequence (DNA): TGTGCCAGTAGTCTTACCTCCCAGGGGACTTACACTGAAGCTTTCTTT.

V and J are TRBV7-2 and TRBJ2-1; 11 bases map to TRBD2. The CDR3 contains 16 residues. Germline assignment: CDR1 SGHTA and CDR2 FQGNSA. J gave up 11 bases and V 7 bases, and 16 bases lay outside the gene matches. CDR3 nucleotides: TGTGCCAGCATCGCCGGGACTAGCGGAGGGGGGGGTAAGCAGTTCTTC. Protein product: CASIAGTSGGGGKQFF.

This clonotype has a handful of counts. The chain employs TRBV7-2 and TRBJ2-7, with 8 bases that match TRBD2. Germline V gene lookup returns CDR1 SGHTA and CDR2 FQGNSA. Germline trimming cut 6 bases from V and 3 bases from J; bases unmatched to any gene: 10. The CDR3 is made up of 15 amino acids. CDR3 protein: CASSLGRGADYEQYF. DNA for the CDR3: TGTGCCAGCAGTCTGGGGCGGGGGGCTGACTACGAGCAGTACTTC.

The chain couples TRBV6-6 to TRBJ1-4; D not resolved. This CDR3 has 13 amino acids. The V gene lost 6 bases and the J gene lost 3 bases, with 8 bases spanning the gap. Per germline, CDR1 MNHNY and CDR2 SVGAGI (reference sequence). The CDR3 protein is CASRSDPNEKLFF. CDR3 DNA sequence: TGTGCCAGCAGATCGGACCCTAATGAAAAACTGTTTTTT.

The gene calls are TRBV5-4 and TRBJ2-2; 8 nucleotides agree with TRBD1. The V segment lost 3 bases and the J segment 7 bases; nucleotides outside the gene matches: 5. CDR1 and CDR2 from the germline V gene are SGHNT and YYREEE (reference sequence). CDR3 size: 14 residues. The CDR3, as DNA: TGTGCCAGCAGCTCTGTGACAGGGGTCGGGGAGCTGTTTTTT. This codes for CASSSVTGVGELFF. The complete variable domain, with remaining parts taken from reference TRBV5-4 and TRBJ2-2, reads ETGVTQSPTHLIKTRGQQVTLRCSSQSGHNTVSWYQQALGQGPQFIFQYYREEENGRGNFPPRFSGLQFPNYSSELNVNALELDDSALYLCASSSVTGVGELFFGEGSRLTVL.

This clonotype appeared many times. This chain uses TRBV7-2 with TRBJ1-1; D is possibly TRBD1 (6 bases). V was cut by 3 bases and J by 3 bases, with 14 bases left in between. CDR3 length: 15 residues. CDR1 is SGHTA, CDR2 FQGNSA, per germline. CDR3 DNA sequence: TGTGCCAGCAGCTTCAGGGGAATGAGTGACACTGAAGCTTTCTTT. Protein: CASSFRGMSDTEAFF.

The chain uses TRBV28 and TRBJ2-7; 10 positions agree with TRBD1. The germline V gene encodes CDR1 MDHEN and CDR2 SYDVKM. The CDR3 loop spans 15 amino acids. The V segment lost 4 bases and the J segment 7 bases; nucleotides outside the gene matches: 10. CDR3 coding DNA: TGTGCCAGCAGTTCCCCAGGGACAGGGGACGGGGAGCAGTACTTC. It is translated as CASSSPGTGDGEQYF.

The V call is TRBV5-1, the J call TRBJ1-2; 7 bases match TRBD1. The germline V gene has CDR1 SGHRS and CDR2 YFSETQ. The CDR3 is made up of 15 amino acids. With V trimmed by 4 bases and J by 10 bases, 16 bases remained unmatched. CDR3 sequence: CASSVDVNRDSFYTF. Written as DNA, the CDR3 is TGCGCCAGCAGCGTCGACGTAAACCGGGACAGCTTCTACACCTTC.

The chain is built from TRBV14 and TRBJ1-1; a possible D gene is TRBD1 (5 bases). Germline lookup yields CDR1 SGHDN and CDR2 FVKESK. The CDR3 consists of 16 residues. Trimming removed 6 bases at V and 0 bases at J, with 17 bases between. CDR3 sequence reads: CASSPPTGTVNTEAFF. CDR3 in DNA: TGTGCCAGCAGTCCACCCACCGGGACGGTGAACACTGAAGCTTTCTTT.

The chain combines TRBV28 with TRBJ1-4; 7 positions agree with TRBD1. The germline gives CDR1 MDHEN, CDR2 SYDVKM. V was pared by 6 bases and J by 5 bases, with 9 bases of the junction left unmatched. This CDR3 is 15 amino acids long. CDR3 nucleotides: TGTGCCAGCAGCCCACGGGACAGTGGGAATGAAAAACTGTTTTTT. Translating gives CASSPRDSGNEKLFF.

This chain links TRBV28 with TRBJ1-5, with D maybe TRBD1 (5 bases). In germline, CDR1 is MDHEN, CDR2 SYDVKM. Trimming removed 6 bases at V and 7 bases at J, with 13 bases between. The CDR3 has 13 amino acids. Here the CDR3 DNA reads TGTGCCAGCAGCCTGGCCAGGGCGCAGCCCCAGCATTTT. Protein sequence: CASSLARAQPQHF.

This clonotype was recorded at least ten times. The chain carries TRBV7-2 and TRBJ2-3; D gene uncertain. Trimming stripped 1 base from V and 0 bases from J, with 8 bases between. This CDR3 has 15 residues. Germline CDR1 reads SGHTA; CDR2 reads FQGNSA. The CDR3, as DNA: TGTGCCAGCAGCTTAGATCGATCTAGCACAGATACGCAGTATTTT. Translating it yields CASSLDRSSTDTQYF.

This clonotype was counted at least ten times. V usage is TRBV7-6 and J usage is TRBJ2-7; D is unclear. The CDR3 length is 15 residues. The germline V gene encodes CDR1 SGHVS and CDR2 FNYEAQ. Trimming stripped 1 base from V and 0 bases from J, with 10 bases between. As DNA, the CDR3 is TGTGCCAGCAGCTTAGAGTCCTACCGCTCCTACGAGCAGTACTTC. It translates to CASSLESYRSYEQYF.

In its sample, this clonotype was seen many times. This rearrangement joins TRBV12-3 or TRBV12-4 to TRBJ2-1; 16 bases match TRBD2. With V trimmed by 5 bases and J by 0 bases, 7 bases remained unmatched. CDR3 size: 19 residues. The CDR3, as DNA: TGTGCCAGCAGTGCCGGGACTAGCGGGAGGGCCCGCTCCTACAATGAGCAGTTCTTC. The encoded protein is CASSAGTSGRARSYNEQFF.

The table lists this clonotype with a few counts. This CDR3 is CASSSGGTGFDEQYF. The CDR3 DNA reads TGTGCCAGCAGCTCCGGAGGGACAGGATTCGACGAGCAGTACTTC. V is TRBV7-2 and J is TRBJ2-7, with 8 bases that match TRBD1. V lost 4 bases and J lost 5; bases outside the gene matches: 10. The germline CDR1 and CDR2 sequences are SGHTA and FQGNSA. This CDR3 contains 15 residues.

This clonotype was recorded at least ten times. The chain employs TRBV7-6 and TRBJ2-3; D gene uncertain. This CDR3 has 16 residues. Trimming took 0 bases from V and 2 from J, leaving 12 bases between them. Germline V lookup: CDR1 SGHVS, CDR2 FNYEAQ. The CDR3 DNA sequence: TGTGCCAGCAGCTTAGCACCTAGGTCCCTCACAGATACGCAGTATTTT. Residues: CASSLAPRSLTDTQYF.